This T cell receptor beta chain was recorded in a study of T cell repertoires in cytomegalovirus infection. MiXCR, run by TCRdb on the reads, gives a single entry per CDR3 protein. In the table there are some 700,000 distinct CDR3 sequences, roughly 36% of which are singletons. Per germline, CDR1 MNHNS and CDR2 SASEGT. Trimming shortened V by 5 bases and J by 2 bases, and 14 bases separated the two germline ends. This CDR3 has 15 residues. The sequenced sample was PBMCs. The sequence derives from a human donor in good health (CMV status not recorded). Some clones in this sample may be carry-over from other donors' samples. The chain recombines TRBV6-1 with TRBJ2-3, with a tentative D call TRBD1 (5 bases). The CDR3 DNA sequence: TGTGCCAGCAGTTGGACAACAGATCCCACAGATACGCAGTATTTT. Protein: CASSWTTDPTDTQYF.